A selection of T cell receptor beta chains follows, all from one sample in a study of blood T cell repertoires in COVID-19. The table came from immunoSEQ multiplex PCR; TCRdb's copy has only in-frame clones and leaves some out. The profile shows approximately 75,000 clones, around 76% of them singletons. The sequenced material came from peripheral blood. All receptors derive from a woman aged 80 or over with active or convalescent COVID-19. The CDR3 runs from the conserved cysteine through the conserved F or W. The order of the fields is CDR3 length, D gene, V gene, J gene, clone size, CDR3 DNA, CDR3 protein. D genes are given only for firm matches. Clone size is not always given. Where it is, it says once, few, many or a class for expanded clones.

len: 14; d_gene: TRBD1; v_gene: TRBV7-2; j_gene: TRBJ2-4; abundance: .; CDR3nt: TGTGCCAGCAGCTCCCAGGGGGCGAAGGACATTCAGTACTTC; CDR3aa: CASSSQGAKDIQYF
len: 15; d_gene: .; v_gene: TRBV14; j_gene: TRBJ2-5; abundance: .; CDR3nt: TGTGCCAGCAGCCACCAGACTAGTTTCGGAGAGACCCAGTACTTC; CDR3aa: CASSHQTSFGETQYF
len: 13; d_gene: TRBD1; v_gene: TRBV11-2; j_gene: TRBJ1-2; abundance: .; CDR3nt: TGTGCCAGCAGCCGAGCAGGGGGCTATGGCTACACCTTC; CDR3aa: CASSRAGGYGYTF
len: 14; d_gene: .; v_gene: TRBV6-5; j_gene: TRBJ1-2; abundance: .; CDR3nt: TGTGCCAGCAGTTACGGAGGGACGGATGGAGGCTACACCTTC; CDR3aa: CASSYGGTDGGYTF
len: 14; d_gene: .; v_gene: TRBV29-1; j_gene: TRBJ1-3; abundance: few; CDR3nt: TGCAGCGTGGCCAGTGGCGGGTTTGGAAACACCATATATTTT; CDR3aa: CSVASGGFGNTIYF
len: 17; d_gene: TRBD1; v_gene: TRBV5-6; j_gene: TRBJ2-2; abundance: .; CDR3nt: TGTGCCAGCAGCTTCCTAGACAGGGGGTCGGACACCGGGGAGCTGTTTTTT; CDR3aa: CASSFLDRGSDTGELFF
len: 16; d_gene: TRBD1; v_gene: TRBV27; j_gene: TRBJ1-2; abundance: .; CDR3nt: TGTGCCAGCAGTTTATTCGGACAGGGGGCCCCCTATGGCTACACCTTC; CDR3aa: CASSLFGQGAPYGYTF
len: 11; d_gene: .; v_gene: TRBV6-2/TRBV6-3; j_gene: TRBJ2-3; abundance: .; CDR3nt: TGTGCCAGCAGTTATCCGGATACGCAGTATTTT; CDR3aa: CASSYPDTQYF
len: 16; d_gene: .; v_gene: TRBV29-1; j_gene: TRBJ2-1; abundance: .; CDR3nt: TGCAGCGTAGCAAATCTCAAAATCACCCAATACAATGAGCAGTTCTTC; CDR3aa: CSVANLKITQYNEQFF
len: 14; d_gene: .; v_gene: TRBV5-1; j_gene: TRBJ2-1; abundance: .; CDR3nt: TGCGCCAGCAGCTCCGGACTACCTAGGGATGAGCAGTTCTTC; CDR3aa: CASSSGLPRDEQFF
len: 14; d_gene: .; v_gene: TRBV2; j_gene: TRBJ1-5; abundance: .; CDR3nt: TGTGCCAGCAGTGGCTGGCAGGACAATCAGCCCCAGCATTTT; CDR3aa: CASSGWQDNQPQHF
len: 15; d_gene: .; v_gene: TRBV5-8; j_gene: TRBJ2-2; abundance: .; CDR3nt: TGTGCCAGCAGCTTGAGGACCGCAGCGGCCGGGGAGCTGTTTTTT; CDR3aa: CASSLRTAAAGELFF
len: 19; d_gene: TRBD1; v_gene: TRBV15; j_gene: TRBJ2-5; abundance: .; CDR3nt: TGTGCCACCAGCTTCCGCCCGTGGGGACAGGCCGATACTCAAGAGACCCAGTACTTC; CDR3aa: CATSFRPWGQADTQETQYF
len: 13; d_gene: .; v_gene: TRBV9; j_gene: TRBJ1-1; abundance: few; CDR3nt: TGTGCCAGCGCTCAGGAGGTGAACACTGAAGCTTTCTTT; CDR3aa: CASAQEVNTEAFF
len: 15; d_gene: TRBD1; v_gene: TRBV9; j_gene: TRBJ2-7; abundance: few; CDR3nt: TGTGCCAGCAGCGGCCGCGGGACAGGTCTCTACGAGCAGTACTTC; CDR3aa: CASSGRGTGLYEQYF
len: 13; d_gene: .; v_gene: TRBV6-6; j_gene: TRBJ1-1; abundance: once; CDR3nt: TGTGCCAGCAGTTACGACTACGGGGGTGAAGCTTTCTTT; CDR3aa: CASSYDYGGEAFF
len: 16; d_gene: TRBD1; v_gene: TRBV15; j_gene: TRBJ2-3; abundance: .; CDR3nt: TGTGCCACCAGCAGAATCGGACAGGGATTGGAGGATACGCAGTATTTT; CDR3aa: CATSRIGQGLEDTQYF
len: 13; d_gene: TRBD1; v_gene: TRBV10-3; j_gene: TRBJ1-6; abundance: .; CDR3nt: TGTGCCATCGTCGGACAGGATTATTCACCCCTCCACTTT; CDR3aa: CAIVGQDYSPLHF
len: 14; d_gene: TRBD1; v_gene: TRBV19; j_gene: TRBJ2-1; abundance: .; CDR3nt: TGTGCCAGTAGAGGACAGGGTACCTACAATGAGCAGTTCTTC; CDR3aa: CASRGQGTYNEQFF
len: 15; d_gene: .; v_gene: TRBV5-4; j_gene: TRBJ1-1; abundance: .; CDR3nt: TGTGCCAGCAGCTTGGCTGCAGGGAAGATAACTGAAGCTTTCTTT; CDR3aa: CASSLAAGKITEAFF
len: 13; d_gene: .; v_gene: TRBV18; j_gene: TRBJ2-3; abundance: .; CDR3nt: TGTGCCAGCTCCCAGGGGCCCACAGATACGCAGTATTTT; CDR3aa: CASSQGPTDTQYF
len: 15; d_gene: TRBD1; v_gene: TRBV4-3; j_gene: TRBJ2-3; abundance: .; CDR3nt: TGCGCCAGCAGGGAAGGGACAGGGGCAGGTGATACGCAGTATTTT; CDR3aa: CASREGTGAGDTQYF
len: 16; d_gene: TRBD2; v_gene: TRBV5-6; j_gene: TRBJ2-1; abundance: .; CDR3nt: TGTGCCAGCAGCTTGGATAGCGGGGGGCCGGTGAATGAGCAGTTCTTC; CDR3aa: CASSLDSGGPVNEQFF
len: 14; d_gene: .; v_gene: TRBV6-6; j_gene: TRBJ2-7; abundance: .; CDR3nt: TGTGCCAGCAGTTACTCGGGCCAGATCCACGAGCAGTACTTC; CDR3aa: CASSYSGQIHEQYF
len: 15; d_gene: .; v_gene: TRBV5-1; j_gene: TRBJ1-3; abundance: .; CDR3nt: TGCGCCAGCAGCTCGGGGACTTTTACTGGAAACACCATATATTTT; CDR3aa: CASSSGTFTGNTIYF
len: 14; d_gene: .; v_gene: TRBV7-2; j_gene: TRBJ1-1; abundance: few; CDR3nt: TGTGCCAGCAGCTTAGGAACTGTTAACACTGAAGCTTTCTTT; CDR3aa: CASSLGTVNTEAFF
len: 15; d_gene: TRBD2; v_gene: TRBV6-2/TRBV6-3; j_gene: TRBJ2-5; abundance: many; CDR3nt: TGTGCCAGCAGTAAGACTAGCGGGGGGGCAGAGACCCAGTACTTC; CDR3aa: CASSKTSGGAETQYF
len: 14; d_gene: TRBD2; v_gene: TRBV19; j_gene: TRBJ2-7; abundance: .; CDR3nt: TGTGCCAGTAGCCCTAGCGGGGACGCCTACGAGCAGTACTTC; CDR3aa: CASSPSGDAYEQYF
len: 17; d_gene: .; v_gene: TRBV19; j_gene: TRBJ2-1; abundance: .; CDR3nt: TGTGCCACCCCCTTTCCCAGGGGGGTGGCCTCCTACAATGAGCAGTTCTTC; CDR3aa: CATPFPRGVASYNEQFF
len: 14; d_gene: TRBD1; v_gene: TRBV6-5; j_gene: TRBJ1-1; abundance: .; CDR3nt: TGTGCCAGCAGGAGACAGGGGGCGAACACTGAAGCTTTCTTT; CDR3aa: CASRRQGANTEAFF
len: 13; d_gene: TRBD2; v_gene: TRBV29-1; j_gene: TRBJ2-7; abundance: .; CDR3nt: TGCAGCGTTGTGCCAGCGGGGACCTACGAGCAGTACTTC; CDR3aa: CSVVPAGTYEQYF
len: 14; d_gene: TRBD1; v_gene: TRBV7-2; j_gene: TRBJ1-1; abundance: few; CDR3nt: TGTGCCAGCAGCTTAGACAGGGGGCTGAGTGAAGCTTTCTTT; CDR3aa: CASSLDRGLSEAFF
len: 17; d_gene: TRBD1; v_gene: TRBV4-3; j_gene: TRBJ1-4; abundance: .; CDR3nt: TGCGCCAGCAGCCAAGAAGGGGTAGGGACAGGCTCTGAAAAACTGTTTTTT; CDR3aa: CASSQEGVGTGSEKLFF
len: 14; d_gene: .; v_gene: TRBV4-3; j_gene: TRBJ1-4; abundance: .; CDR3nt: TGCGCCAGCAGCCAAGATCCCGAGGACAAAAAACTGTTTTTT; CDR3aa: CASSQDPEDKKLFF
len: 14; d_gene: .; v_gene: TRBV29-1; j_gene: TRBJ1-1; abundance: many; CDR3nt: TGCAGCGTTGCGGGAGGACTGATGAACACTGAAGCTTTCTTT; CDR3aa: CSVAGGLMNTEAFF
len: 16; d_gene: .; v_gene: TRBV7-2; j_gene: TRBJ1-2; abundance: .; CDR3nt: TGTGCCAGCAGCTTAGATCGGGGGTCCCCCGCCTATGGCTACACCTTC; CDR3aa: CASSLDRGSPAYGYTF
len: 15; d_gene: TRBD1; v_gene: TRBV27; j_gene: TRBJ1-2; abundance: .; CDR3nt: TGTGCCAGCAGCCTACAGGGGATAGCTAACTATGGCTACACCTTC; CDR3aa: CASSLQGIANYGYTF
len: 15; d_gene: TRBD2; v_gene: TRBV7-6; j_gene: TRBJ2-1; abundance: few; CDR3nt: TGTGCCAGCAGCTTAGAACGGGGGGGCGGAAATGAGCAGTTCTTC; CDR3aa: CASSLERGGGNEQFF
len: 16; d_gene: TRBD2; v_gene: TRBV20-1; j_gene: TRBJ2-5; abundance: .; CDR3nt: TGCAGTGCTAGTCGGGCTAGCGGGGGGGCTCAGGAGACCCAGTACTTC; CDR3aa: CSASRASGGAQETQYF
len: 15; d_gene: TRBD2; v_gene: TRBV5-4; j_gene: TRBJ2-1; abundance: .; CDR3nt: TGTGCCAGCAGCACCCGACTAGCGGGGGGTAATGAGCAGTTCTTC; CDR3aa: CASSTRLAGGNEQFF
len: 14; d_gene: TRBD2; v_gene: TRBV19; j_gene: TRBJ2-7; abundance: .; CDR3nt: TGTGCCAGTAGCGGACTAGCGGGGGAGGACGAGCAGTACTTC; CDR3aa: CASSGLAGEDEQYF
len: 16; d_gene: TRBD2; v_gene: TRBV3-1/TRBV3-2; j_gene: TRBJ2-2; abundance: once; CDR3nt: TGTGCCAGCAGCCAATTACCGGGGGGGAACACCGGGGAGCTGTTTTTT; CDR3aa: CASSQLPGGNTGELFF
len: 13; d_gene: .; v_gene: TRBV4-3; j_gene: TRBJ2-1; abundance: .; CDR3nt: TGCGCCAGCAGCCAACAGGGTCCCGACGAGCAGTTCTTC; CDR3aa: CASSQQGPDEQFF
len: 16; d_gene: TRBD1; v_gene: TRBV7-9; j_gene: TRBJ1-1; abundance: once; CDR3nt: TGTGCCAGCAGCTTAGCGACAGGGGGCGTTGGGACTGAAGCTTTCTTT; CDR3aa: CASSLATGGVGTEAFF
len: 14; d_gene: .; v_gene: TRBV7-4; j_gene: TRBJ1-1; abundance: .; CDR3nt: TGTGCCAGCTGGAACAGTCTGGGGAACACTGAAGCTTTCTTT; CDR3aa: CASWNSLGNTEAFF
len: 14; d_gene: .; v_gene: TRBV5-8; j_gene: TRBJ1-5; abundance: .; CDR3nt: TGTGCCAGCAGGGGGGAGGTTGGCAATCAGCCCCAGCATTTT; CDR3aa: CASRGEVGNQPQHF